Each of the 23 T cell receptor beta chains below was sequenced from the same sample in a study of T-cell memory formation after mild COVID-19. From the 5' RACE reads, TCRdb called clonotypes with MiXCR, one entry per CDR3 protein. The sample holds 200,000 to 250,000 distinct CDR3 sequences, 15% seen once. The sequenced sample consisted of PBMCs or a T cell subset sorted from them (not recorded which). The receptors were sampled from an adult woman who had mild COVID-19 (a few samples of this study predate the infection). Cell type and time point are not known.

This clonotype occurred a few times. V and J are TRBV7-2 and TRBJ2-5, with D possibly TRBD1 on 6 matching bases. CDR1 is SGHTA, CDR2 FQGNSA, per germline. This CDR3 contains 15 residues. V dropped 5 bases and J dropped 4 bases, with 17 bases sitting between them. CDR3 sequence reads: CASSRGGSAGETQYF. As DNA, the CDR3 is TGTGCCAGCAGCCGAGGGGGTTCCGCGGGAGAGACCCAGTACTTC. Full variable domain (outside the CDR3, taken from reference TRBV7-2 and TRBJ2-5): GAGVSQSPSNKVTEKGKDVELRCDPISGHTALYWYRQSLGQGLEFLIYFQGNSAPDKSGLPSDRFSAERTGGSVSTLTIQRTQQEDSAVYLCASSRGGSAGETQYFGPGTRLLVL.

The DNA for the CDR3 is TGCAGTGCCGAGCGGAGATACACAGATACGCAGTATTTT. Amino acids: CSAERRYTDTQYF. This chain joins TRBV20-1 and TRBJ2-3; a weak D match, TRBD2 (5 bases). Trimming took off 6 bases at V and 2 bases at J, with 12 bases between the two ends. CDR3 length: 13 amino acids. Germline CDR1 is DFQATT and CDR2 is SNEGSKA (reference sequence).

This clonotype was detected ten times or more. V usage is TRBV20-1 and J usage is TRBJ1-5, with 7 nucleotides matching TRBD1. This CDR3 has 13 residues. Germline V gene sequence: CDR1 DFQATT, CDR2 SNEGSKA (reference sequence). Losses at the gene ends were 1 base for V and 7 bases for J; bases not matched to a gene: 4. The CDR3 loop is CSARGQGGQPQHF. DNA for the CDR3: TGCAGTGCTAGAGGACAGGGTGGGCAGCCCCAGCATTTT.

This clonotype was observed many times. CDR3 amino acids: CATWDINTGELFF. The CDR3 DNA is TGTGCCACCTGGGACATAAACACCGGGGAGCTGTTTTTT. This chain uses TRBV11-2 with TRBJ2-2; tentative D call: TRBD1 (6 bases). The CDR3 consists of 13 residues. V shed 10 bases and J shed 2 bases, with 11 bases lying between them. Germline V gene data show CDR1 as SGHAT and CDR2 as FQNNGV. Full variable domain (remainder filled in from reference TRBV11-2 and TRBJ2-2): EAGVAQSPRYKIIEKRQSVAFWCNPISGHATLYWYQQILGQGPKLLIQFQNNGVVDDSQLPKDRFSAERLKGVDSTLKIQPAKLEDSAVYLCATWDINTGELFFGEGSRLTVL.

The chain links TRBV5-5 to TRBJ1-1; maybe TRBD1 (6 bases). The germline CDR1 and CDR2 sequences are SGHKS and YYEKEE (reference sequence). The V and J ends lost 4 bases and 6 bases respectively, with 19 bases between them. The CDR3 contains 15 residues. DNA for the CDR3: TGTGCCAGCAGCCCCGTATGGGGGCAGGAGGCTGAAGCTTTCTTT. As protein: CASSPVWGQEAEAFF.

This clonotype was detected ten times or more. This sequence joins TRBV4-2 and TRBJ2-7; 10 nucleotides match TRBD1. Germline V gene sequence: CDR1 LGHNA, CDR2 YNFKEQ. The CDR3 has 16 residues. Trimming took 5 bases from V and 4 from J; bases not matched to a gene: 11. The chain's CDR3 is CASSARWGTGEYEQYF. The CDR3 DNA is TGTGCCAGCAGCGCAAGATGGGGGACAGGGGAATACGAGCAGTACTTC.

The rearrangement uses TRBV5-6 and TRBJ2-7; D is unclear. The V end was cut by 1 base, the J end by 1 base, with 6 bases between. Germline CDR1 is SGHDT and CDR2 is YYEEEE. This CDR3 is 13 amino acids long. CDR3 coding DNA: TGTGCCAGCAGCTTGATTGATTCCTACGAGCAGTACTTC. Protein product: CASSLIDSYEQYF.

This clonotype was counted a few times. The chain uses TRBV15 and TRBJ2-5; D possibly uses TRBD1 or TRBD2 (6 bases each). Germline CDR1 is LNHNV and CDR2 is YYDKDF (reference sequence). The CDR3 consists of 14 residues. The germline V and J ends were trimmed by 8 bases and 4 bases, with 17 bases remaining between them. The CDR3 nucleotides read TGTGCCACCCGAAGAGACCGGGGGCCAGAGACCCAGTACTTC. Translation gives CATRRDRGPETQYF.

This clonotype was seen more than once but under ten times. The V call is TRBV21-1, the J call TRBJ2-1. TRBV21-1 has pseudogene status. The CDR3 sequence is 11 residues long. The CDR3 region has the DNA TGTGCCAGCAGCAAAGAGAATGAGCAGTTCTTC. This codes for CASSKENEQFF.

The chain uses TRBV24-1 and TRBJ2-7; 12 bases line up with TRBD2. The CDR3 sequence is 16 residues long. The ends lost 2 bases at V and 5 bases at J; junction bases unmatched: 6. Germline V gives CDR1 KGHDR, CDR2 SFDVKD. CDR3 residues: CATSDSGLAGGNEQYF. The CDR3 bases are TGTGCCACCAGTGATTCGGGACTAGCGGGTGGAAACGAGCAGTACTTC.

The genes are TRBV7-2 and TRBJ1-1; D remains unclear. The CDR3 has 15 residues. V lost 5 bases to trimming and J lost 0 bases, with 13 bases between them. Germline CDR1 SGHTA, CDR2 FQGNSA. Here the CDR3 reads CASSPPLTVNTEAFF. The DNA of the CDR3 is TGTGCCAGCAGCCCTCCGTTAACGGTGAACACTGAAGCTTTCTTT.

The CDR3 spells CASSSMGSPGQPQHF. The CDR3 DNA follows: TGTGCCAGCAGCTCGATGGGCTCACCTGGCCAGCCCCAGCATTTT. The chain has TRBV7-2 and TRBJ1-5; D unclear. Germline lookup yields CDR1 SGHTA and CDR2 FQGNSA. Trimming took off 4 bases at V and 7 bases at J, with 17 bases between the two ends. This CDR3 has 15 residues.

V is TRBV24-1 and J is TRBJ2-1; D unclear. This CDR3 has 11 residues. CDR1 is KGHDR, CDR2 SFDVKD, per germline. The ends were cut back, 5 bases at V and 7 bases at J, with 5 bases in the middle. Here the CDR3 DNA reads TGTGCCACCAGTGCCCCAAATGAGCAGTTCTTC. Its translation is CATSAPNEQFF.

This clonotype was seen a handful of times. This sequence joins TRBV6-2 or TRBV6-3 and TRBJ2-1; TRBD2 matches 14 bases. The CDR3 runs to 19 residues. Germline CDR1 and CDR2: MNHEY and SVGEGT. Losses at the gene ends were 5 bases for V and 6 bases for J; bases not matched to a gene: 15. CDR3 nucleotides: TGTGCCAGCAGTCCCCCGAAGGGACTAGCGGGAGTGGGACGCAATGAGCAGTTCTTC. Residues: CASSPPKGLAGVGRNEQFF.

The chain combines TRBV6-4 with TRBJ2-1; the match to TRBD1 covers 10 bases. CDR1 and CDR2 (germline): MRHNA, SNTAGT. The length of the CDR3 is 14 residues. J lost 7 bases, V lost 6 bases, and 6 bases had no gene match. The CDR3 region is CASRTGQGKNEQFF. The CDR3 DNA reads TGTGCCAGCAGGACGGGACAGGGGAAGAATGAGCAGTTCTTC.

The chain recombines TRBV5-6 with TRBJ2-7; maybe TRBD1 (5 bases). This CDR3 comprises 15 residues. Trimming took 0 bases from V and 2 from J, leaving 12 bases between them. Germline V gives CDR1 SGHDT, CDR2 YYEEEE. The CDR3, as DNA: TGTGCCAGCAGCTTGGATGCAGGGTGGACCTACGAGCAGTACTTC. Its protein product is CASSLDAGWTYEQYF. Full variable domain (outside the CDR3, taken from reference TRBV5-6 and TRBJ2-7): DAGVTQSPTHLIKTRGQQVTLRCSPKSGHDTVSWYQQALGQGPQFIFQYYEEEERQRGNFPDRFSGHQFPNYSSELNVNALLLGDSALYLCASSLDAGWTYEQYFGPGTRLTVT.

V gene TRBV7-9 combines with J gene TRBJ2-5; no clear D gene. CDR1 SEHNR and CDR2 FQNEAQ come from the germline V gene (reference sequence). The CDR3 loop spans 15 amino acids. Trimming cost V 5 bases and J 2 bases, with 15 bases left between them. DNA for the CDR3: TGTGCCAGCAGCAACCATGGGGTGGGGCAAGAGACCCAGTACTTC. It specifies CASSNHGVGQETQYF. Looking up the rest from reference TRBV7-9 and TRBJ2-5 gives the full variable domain: DTGVSQNPRHKITKRGQNVTFRCDPISEHNRLYWYRQTLGQGPEFLTYFQNEAQLEKSRLLSDRFSAERPKGSFSTLEIQRTEQGDSAMYLCASSNHGVGQETQYFGPGTRLLVL.

The chain uses TRBV12-3 or TRBV12-4 and TRBJ2-1; 7 bases fit TRBD1. J was trimmed by 3 bases and V by 3 bases; bases with no gene match: 8. This CDR3 comprises 16 residues. The CDR3 DNA sequence: TGTGCCAGCAGTTTTCCCGGGACAGAATACTACAATGAGCAGTTCTTC. Protein sequence: CASSFPGTEYYNEQFF.

This clonotype occurred a few times. Here the CDR3 reads CASSLRGTGITGELFF. In DNA, the CDR3 is TGTGCCAGCAGCTTAAGAGGGACAGGGATCACCGGGGAGCTGTTTTTT. The rearrangement links TRBV7-2 to TRBJ2-2; 9 nucleotides align to TRBD1. With 2 bases clipped from V and 4 bases from J, the junction kept 5 bases outside the gene matches. The CDR3 runs 16 residues. CDR1 SGHTA and CDR2 FQGNSA come from the germline V gene. Looking up the rest from reference TRBV7-2 and TRBJ2-2 gives the full variable domain: GAGVSQSPSNKVTEKGKDVELRCDPISGHTALYWYRQSLGQGLEFLIYFQGNSAPDKSGLPSDRFSAERTGGSVSTLTIQRTQQEDSAVYLCASSLRGTGITGELFFGEGSRLTVL.

This clonotype was counted at least ten times. The chain combines TRBV9 with TRBJ2-2; D is possibly TRBD2 (5 bases). The CDR3 covers 14 residues. The V gene's germline CDR1 is SGDLS and CDR2 YYNGEE. V lost 7 bases and J lost 0, with 10 bases in between. The CDR3 here is CASETRANTGELFF. In DNA, the CDR3 is TGTGCCAGCGAAACTAGGGCGAACACCGGGGAGCTGTTTTTT.

This clonotype was detected a few times. The J gene is TRBJ1-4, the V gene TRBV6-6; possibly TRBD1 for D (6 bases). This CDR3 is 14 amino acids long. Per the germline V gene, CDR1 is MNHNY and CDR2 is SVGAGI (reference sequence). Trimming shortened V by 7 bases and J by 2 bases, and 11 bases separated the two germline ends. CDR3 DNA: TGTGCCAGCAAGCTGGACAGTACTAATGAAAAACTGTTTTTT. Its protein product is CASKLDSTNEKLFF.

This clonotype has more than one count but fewer than ten. The chain is built from TRBV4-2 and TRBJ1-1; TRBD1 might be the D (5 bases). Germline CDR1 LGHNA, CDR2 YNFKEQ. The CDR3 sequence is 13 residues long. The V gene lost 3 bases and the J gene lost 6 bases, with 11 bases spanning the gap. This CDR3 reads CASSQGEGAEAFF. In DNA form, the CDR3 reads TGTGCCAGCAGCCAGGGGGAAGGGGCTGAAGCTTTCTTT.

The rearrangement links TRBV5-1 to TRBJ2-1, with TRBD1 matching over 9 bases. The V and J ends lost 4 bases and 5 bases, in that order; junction bases with no gene match: 4. The CDR3 loop spans 14 amino acids. Per the germline V gene, CDR1 is SGHRS and CDR2 is YFSETQ. For the CDR3, the DNA is TGCGCCAGCAGCATCCGGGACAGGGACAATGAGCAGTTCTTC. It is translated as CASSIRDRDNEQFF.